This TCR beta chain was sequenced in a study of cytomegalovirus exposure and HLA in healthy donors. The CDR3 has 14 residues. In germline, CDR1 is SNHLY, CDR2 FYNNEI. V was shortened by 9 bases and J by 2 bases, with 14 bases between the two germline ends. PCR employed 60 Vbeta and 13 Jbeta primers. Clones were sequenced by immunoSEQ multiplex PCR, and TCRdb holds only the in-frame ones, with some missing. Of more than 200,000 clones listed, over 75% are singletons. This chain connects TRBV2 to TRBJ1-5; D gene unclear. The sample comprised PBMCs. The TCR comes from a man aged 18 to 29 in good health and CMV-seronegative. CDR3 sequence reads: CASSTLLGNQPQHF. Here the CDR3 DNA reads TGTGCCAGTTCTACTCTTCTTGGCAATCAGCCCCAGCATTTT.